This T cell receptor (beta chain) was recorded in a study of blood T cells in healthy people across ages. Study-level results: Greater diversity and more naive CD4+ cells were seen in long-lived donors than in aged donors. Age brought a roughly linear fall in TCR beta diversity measured per million T cells. PBMC samples, being unsorted, prevented any conclusive comparison of naive and antigen-experienced cells.

Then a second PCR, running roughly 7 to 11 cycles, was carried out with a sample-barcoded 5' primer and a J-beta primer mix. Samples each returned at least 3 million CDR3-containing paired-end reads. MiXCR was run by TCRdb on the 5' RACE reads, yielding one entry per CDR3 protein. Of roughly 1,500,000 distinct CDR3 sequences listed, roughly 32% are singletons. This clonotype was recorded once. Its target is not known. Because the CDR3's place on the DNA is in doubt, the DNA is left out and the CDR3 is given as listed by TCRdb. Sequencing used blood. The clonotype originates from a woman aged 30 to 39 in good health.

The CDR3 is CAIRVAGGTGERFF. The chain joins TRBV10-3 to TRBJ2-2; the table's D call, TRBD2, was not checked against the DNA. Germline CDR1 ENHRY, CDR2 SYGVKD. The CDR3 spans 14 amino acids, including both terminal residues.